The 19 T cell receptor beta chains in this list originate from one sample, sequenced in a study. TCRdb independently ran MiXCR on the 5' RACE reads; one entry per CDR3 protein. The sample carries 45,000 to 60,000 distinct CDR3 sequences, over 20% recorded once. What was sequenced was tumor-infiltrating naive CD4+ T cells sorted from the breast tumor. Subset indicated: naive CD4+ T cells, CD4+CD45RA+CD25-. The receptors stem from a female donor with breast cancer.

This clonotype was seen many times. The chain recombines TRBV4-3 with TRBJ1-4; 8 nucleotides line up with TRBD1. This CDR3 is built from 17 residues. The trim removed 0 bases at V and 6 bases at J, leaving 9 bases unmatched. Germline V gene sequence: CDR1 LGHNA, CDR2 YSLEER. The CDR3 DNA follows: TGCGCCAGCAGCCAAGACTCCGGGACAGGACGGTATGAAAAACTGTTTTTT. Protein product: CASSQDSGTGRYEKLFF.

V is TRBV29-1 and J is TRBJ2-7; 7 nucleotides match TRBD1. The CDR3 runs to 12 residues. Germline V gives CDR1 SQVTM, CDR2 ANQGSEA. Trimming took 6 bases from V and 6 from J; bases not matched to a gene: 8. The CDR3 nucleotides are TGCAGCGTAGCGACAGGGCTCCGCGAGCAGTACTTC. Translation: CSVATGLREQYF.

The rearrangement joins TRBV12-5 to TRBJ1-4; TRBD1 matches at 9 bases. Trimming removed 2 bases from V and 7 bases from J; junction bases left unmatched: 8. This CDR3 contains 16 residues. Germline CDR1 reads LGHNT; CDR2 reads FRNRAP. The CDR3 DNA is TGTGCTAGTGGTTTGCTTCTAGGACAGGGGTTTGAAAAACTGTTTTTT. Protein product: CASGLLLGQGFEKLFF.

V gene TRBV12-3 or TRBV12-4 combines with J gene TRBJ2-2; D might be TRBD1 or TRBD2, each matching 5 bases. The CDR3 covers 14 residues. Deletions cut 3 bases from V and 6 bases from J, with 11 bases between. The CDR3 reads CASSLGVLPGELFF. The CDR3 DNA reads as TGTGCCAGCAGTTTGGGGGTGCTTCCCGGGGAGCTGTTTTTT.

Points on this clonotype: A much larger clone differs from this one at a single base, so this may be a read error. The chain couples TRBV5-1 to TRBJ2-1; TRBD1 matches 11 bases. Germline CDR1 is SGHRS and CDR2 is YFSETQ. This CDR3 spans 14 amino acids. The CDR3 DNA follows: TGCGCCAACAGCAAAGGGACAGGGGGCAATGAGCAGTTCTTC. The encoded protein is CANSKGTGGNEQFF.

CDR3 sequence: CASSASRVGYEQYF. DNA for the CDR3: TGTGCCAGCAGCGCAAGCAGGGTTGGTTACGAGCAGTACTTC. The chain combines TRBV7-8 with TRBJ2-7, with a tentative D call TRBD1 (5 bases). Germline V gives CDR1 SGHVS, CDR2 FQNEAQ. The CDR3 contains 14 residues. The V end was cut by 5 bases, the J end by 4 bases, with 15 bases between.

A single count supports this clonotype. The J gene is TRBJ2-7, the V gene TRBV12-3 or TRBV12-4; the D is unclear. V was trimmed by 7 bases and J by 2 bases, leaving 12 bases between them. This CDR3 is 13 amino acids long. The CDR3 spells CASTSTGAYEQYF. The CDR3 bases are TGTGCCAGCACTTCGACTGGAGCCTACGAGCAGTACTTC.

The CDR3 spells CASSVDGRERGYTF. DNA of the CDR3: TGCGCCAGCAGCGTGGACGGCAGGGAGCGAGGCTACACCTTC. V is TRBV5-1 and J is TRBJ1-2; maybe TRBD1 (5 bases). The V gene lost 4 bases and the J gene lost 8 bases, with 18 bases spanning the gap. Germline CDR1 and CDR2: SGHRS and YFSETQ. The CDR3 is 14 amino acids.

In its sample, this clonotype was seen many times. V gene TRBV5-5 combines with J gene TRBJ1-2; tentative D call: TRBD1 (6 bases). The CDR3 length is 12 residues. The ends were cut back, 0 bases at V and 6 bases at J, with 6 bases in the middle. The germline gives CDR1 SGHKS, CDR2 YYEKEE (reference sequence). CDR3 loop: CASSLDRDGYTF. DNA of the CDR3: TGTGCCAGCAGCTTGGACAGGGATGGCTACACCTTC. The variable domain in full, completed from reference TRBV5-5 and TRBJ1-2, reads DAGVTQSPTHLIKTRGQQVTLRCSPISGHKSVSWYQQVLGQGPQFIFQYYEKEERGRGNFPDRFSARQFPNYSSELNVNALLLGDSALYLCASSLDRDGYTFGSGTRLTVV.

This clonotype was detected ten times or more. V and J are TRBV7-9 and TRBJ1-2, with D unclear. The CDR3 contains 12 residues. The V end lost 0 bases, the J end lost 5 bases, and 4 bases lay between the germline ends. The germline gives CDR1 SEHNR, CDR2 FQNEAQ (reference sequence). The CDR3 region has the DNA TGTGCCAGCAGCTTAGCGGGTTATGGCTACACCTTC. Residues: CASSLAGYGYTF.

The V call is TRBV29-1, the J call TRBJ2-3; tentatively, D is TRBD1 or TRBD2 (5 bases each). The germline V gene encodes CDR1 SQVTM and CDR2 ANQGSEA. The V and J ends lost 7 bases and 4 bases respectively, with 12 bases between them. This CDR3 spans 12 amino acids. The CDR3 loop reads CSARDPSDTQYF. CDR3 DNA sequence: TGCAGCGCCCGGGACCCCTCAGATACGCAGTATTTT.

The V and J genes are TRBV28 and TRBJ1-2, with a weak D call TRBD1 (6 bases). Germline CDR1 MDHEN, CDR2 SYDVKM. The CDR3 consists of 15 residues. V shed 6 bases and J shed 4 bases, with 18 bases lying between them. The CDR3 spells CASSPPGDQSYGYTF. CDR3 bases: TGTGCCAGCAGCCCCCCAGGGGACCAGAGCTATGGCTACACCTTC.

V and J are TRBV20-1 and TRBJ2-1; tentatively, D is TRBD2 (6 bases). In germline, CDR1 is DFQATT, CDR2 SNEGSKA (reference sequence). The CDR3 sequence is 14 residues long. Trimming took off 6 bases at V and 2 bases at J, with 14 bases between the two ends. Here the CDR3 reads CSALVAVAYNEQFF. CDR3 bases: TGCAGTGCACTGGTAGCGGTTGCCTACAATGAGCAGTTCTTC.

This clonotype rates as medium-sized. J is TRBJ2-3 and V is TRBV15; 7 positions agree with TRBD2. J gave up 6 bases and V 0 bases, and 9 bases lay outside the gene matches. This CDR3 contains 16 residues. Per germline, CDR1 LNHNV and CDR2 YYDKDF (reference sequence). The CDR3 reads CATSRDRGLSSDTQYF. The CDR3 nucleotides are TGTGCCACCAGCAGAGATCGGGGACTATCCTCGGATACGCAGTATTTT.

In this sample, this clonotype turned up a few times. This chain connects TRBV29-1 to TRBJ1-4; D is unresolved. Trimming removed 4 bases from V and 5 bases from J, with 11 bases in between. The germline gives CDR1 SQVTM, CDR2 ANQGSEA. The CDR3 totals 13 residues. CDR3 residues: CSVAELRNEKLFF. CDR3 in DNA: TGCAGCGTTGCAGAACTAAGAAATGAAAAACTGTTTTTT.

To note about this clonotype: Being one base from a much bigger clone, this may be a read error. V gene TRBV5-1 combines with J gene TRBJ2-5; the D gene is possibly TRBD1 (6 bases). From germline, CDR1 is SGHRS and CDR2 YFSETQ. CDR3 length: 15 residues. The CDR3 DNA is TGCGCCAGCAGCTCCAGGGGTCTCGACCAAGAGACCCGGTACTTC. It is translated as CASSSRGLDQETRYF.

Comments on this clonotype: Here the CDR3 omits its conserved ending phenylalanine or tryptophan, so a read error is the likely source. The rearrangement links TRBV5-1 to TRBJ2-1, with D perhaps matching TRBD2 (6 bases). The CDR3 is made up of 14 amino acids. Germline CDR1 reads SGHRS; CDR2 reads YFSETQ. Trimming took off 5 bases at V and 5 bases at J, with 14 bases between the two ends. The CDR3 here is CASRRELINNEQFL. The CDR3 nucleotides read TGCGCCAGCAGGCGGGAATTAATAAACAATGAGCAGTTCCTC.

CDR3 residues: CASSLRGLTNTEAFF. The CDR3 coding sequence is TGTGCCAGCAGTCTCAGGGGCCTTACAAACACTGAAGCTTTCTTT. V and J are TRBV12-3 or TRBV12-4 and TRBJ1-1; D is perhaps TRBD1 (6 bases). V dropped 5 bases and J dropped 2 bases, with 15 bases sitting between them. This CDR3 contains 15 residues.

This clonotype has just a few counts. The rearrangement uses TRBV5-1 and TRBJ1-2; D is ambiguous. The CDR3 is 15 amino acids. The V gene's germline CDR1 is SGHRS and CDR2 YFSETQ. The germline V and J ends were trimmed by 6 bases and 0 bases, with 15 bases remaining between them. CDR3: CASTSDRYPNYGYTF. The CDR3 DNA sequence: TGCGCCAGCACTTCGGACCGCTACCCTAACTATGGCTACACCTTC.